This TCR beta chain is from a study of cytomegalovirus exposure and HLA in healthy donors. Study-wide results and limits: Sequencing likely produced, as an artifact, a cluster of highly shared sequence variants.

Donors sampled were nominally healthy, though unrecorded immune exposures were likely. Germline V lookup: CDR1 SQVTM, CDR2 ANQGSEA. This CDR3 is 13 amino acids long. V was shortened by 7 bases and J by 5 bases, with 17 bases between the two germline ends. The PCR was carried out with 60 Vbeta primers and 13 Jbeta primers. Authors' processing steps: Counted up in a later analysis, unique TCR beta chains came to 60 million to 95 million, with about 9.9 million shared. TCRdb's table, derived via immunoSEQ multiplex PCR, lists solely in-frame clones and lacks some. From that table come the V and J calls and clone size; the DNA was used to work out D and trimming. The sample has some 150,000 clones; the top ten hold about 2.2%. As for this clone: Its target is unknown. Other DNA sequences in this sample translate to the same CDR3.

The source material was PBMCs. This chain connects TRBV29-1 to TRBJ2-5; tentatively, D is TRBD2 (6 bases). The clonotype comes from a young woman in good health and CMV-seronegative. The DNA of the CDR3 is TGCAGCGGGAAGGTGGGACTTGGCGAGACCCAGTACTTC. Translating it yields CSGKVGLGETQYF.